This T cell receptor (beta chain) was sequenced for a study of blood T cells in healthy people across ages. Study overall: Per two T cells, template switching captured roughly one barcoded beta molecule.

This CDR3 spans 15 amino acids. The ends were cut back, 1 base at V and 5 bases at J, with 14 bases in the middle. CDR1 and CDR2 from the germline V gene are SGHTA and FQGNSA. Study-level points and caveats: Per million T cells, the diversity of TCR beta decreased roughly linearly as age advanced.

The second PCR ran about 6 to 12 cycles with a sample-barcoded 5' primer and J-beta primers. One entry per CDR3 protein, called by TCRdb with MiXCR from the 5' RACE reads. The repertoire has around 1,500,000 distinct CDR3 sequences, approximately 38% of them found once; the top ten carry 7.9%. This clonotype has just a few counts. Its specificity is unknown. This chain joins TRBV7-2 and TRBJ1-1, with TRBD1 as a possible D gene (5 bases). This clonotype was obtained from a young woman in good health. The sequenced sample was blood. The CDR3 DNA reads TGTGCCAGCAGCTTAGTCGCAGTGAGGACAACTGAAGCTTTCTTT. It is translated as CASSLVAVRTTEAFF.